This TCR beta chain originates from a study of T cells and copy number aberrations in small-cell lung cancer (dated by TCRdb to the early 2020s). Looking at the study overall: Whole-exome sequencing of the same tumor regions was paired with TCR repertoire sequencing so that T cell metrics could be related to mutations and copy number aberrations. Tumor TCR data were available for 17 patients, and TCR data from both tumor and normal tissue were available for about 14 patients.

Broad study findings and their caveats: All specimens consisted of formalin-fixed paraffin-embedded tissue, which is known to introduce sequencing artifacts. Because surgical resection is uncommon in small-cell lung cancer, the study was limited by a small sample size, and the findings need validation. Lower T-cell density, richness and clonality were observed in tumors than in adjacent lung tissue, although the difference in density was not significant.

Regarding this clone: The antigen it binds to is not known. Base qualities are missing; no much larger clone stands one base away.

Counted from cysteine to phenylalanine, this CDR3 has 14 amino acids. Only the CDR3 DNA stays, 42 bases, in frame from base 1. After removal of 2 bases from V and 7 bases from J, the junction retains 7 bases not matched to a gene. The CDR1 and CDR2 encoded by the germline V gene are SGDLS and YYNGEE. The immunoSEQ hsTCRB Kit, with multiplexed V- and J-gene primers, was used to amplify TCR-beta CDR3 regions from genomic DNA. Unique DNA barcodes were added in a second PCR, and the samples were pooled together with one negative control and one positive control. Pooled TCR-beta libraries were sequenced on an Illumina MiSeq with a 150-cycle paired-end protocol. The authors' analysis ran thus. Raw sequencing data were processed by Adaptive Biotechnologies into a report with normalized, annotated TCR-beta repertoires. T-cell density was computed as TCR-beta templates normalized to usable DNA, which was estimated by amplifying housekeeping genes. Richness was the count of unique rearrangements, and clonality was defined as 1 minus Pielou's evenness. What TCRdb holds here is the immuneACCESS table cut down to in-frame rearrangements. Part of the clones is not present; checked against another copy, under half of the missing clones reflect an unresolved V gene, and the others are unexplained. D and trimming were read from the DNA, whereas the V and J calls and clone size are those reported in that table. The sample table shows 9,400 or so clones, and about 79% are seen once. The ten largest clones represent 25% to 35% of the sample.

Patients with limited-stage small-cell lung cancer who underwent surgical resection in Hangzhou, China, between the late 2000s and the early 2020s were included as donors. All donors were treated with upfront surgery without preoperative chemotherapy or radiotherapy, and immunotherapy was not given to any donor before or after surgery. All 19 patients in the sequenced cohort were smokers or heavy second-hand smokers. Adjacent normal lung was collected at least 2 cm from the tumor margin and was confirmed morphologically free of malignant cells by two pathologists. The study used multi-region TCR-beta sequencing of resected limited-stage small-cell lung cancers together with tumor-adjacent lung tissue to characterize T cell repertoire heterogeneity. Genomic DNA was extracted from FFPE tissue using the AllPrep DNA/RNA FFPE Kit (Qiagen).

The sample was normal tissue next to the tumor. This TCR came from a man in his sixties with small cell lung cancer. This chain joins TRBV9 to TRBJ1-1; 8 central bases correspond to TRBD1. The CDR3 region reads CASSVAGGEVEAFF. In nucleotide form, the sequence is TGTGCCAGCAGCGTGGCAGGGGGCGAGGTTGAAGCTTTCTTT.